This TCR beta chain was captured in a study of blood T cell repertoires in COVID-19. As processed by the authors: Estimates of nucleated cell counts were drawn from the amplification of reference gene primers. The repertoire was sequenced with immunoSEQ multiplex PCR; TCRdb's copy has only in-frame clones and lacks some. V, J and clone size reflect that table, while D and trimming were determined from the DNA. The table has 280,000 or so clones, approximately 89% seen once. The length of the CDR3 is 16 residues. V was shortened by 0 bases and J by 0 bases, with 12 bases between the two germline ends. CDR1 and CDR2 (germline): MNHEY, SVGAGI.

Material: PBMCs or T cells enriched from blood (not recorded which). The TCR originated in a woman aged 50 to 60 who had been exposed to COVID-19. The rearrangement joins TRBV6-5 to TRBJ2-7; D gene unclear. For the CDR3, the DNA is TGTGCCAGCAGTTACTCGAGACTGTTGAGCTCCTACGAGCAGTACTTC. Amino acid sequence: CASSYSRLLSSYEQYF.